One and the same sample provided the 6 T cell receptor beta chains below, sequenced in a study of PD-1 blockade in classical Hodgkin lymphoma. Every patient had relapsed following autologous stem cell transplantation, and cohorts differed in brentuximab vedotin exposure. Negative selection with magnetic separation was used to purify CD4+ T cells from thawed PBMCs. Only in-frame clones appear in the TCRdb table, and some are missing; sequencing was by immunoSEQ multiplex PCR. In the table there are about 27,000 clones, around 80% of which are singletons. The sample consisted of CD4+ T cells from blood, taken at baseline. These TCRs come from a human donor with classical Hodgkin lymphoma.

The chain has TRBV11-2 and TRBJ2-7; 7 nucleotides align to TRBD2. The germline V gene has CDR1 SGHAT and CDR2 FQNNGV. V dropped 5 bases and J dropped 2; count of bases not matched to a gene: 9. This CDR3 contains 15 residues. CDR3 protein: CASSKGASGTYEQYF. The CDR3 region has the DNA TGTGCCAGCAGCAAAGGGGCTAGCGGCACCTACGAGCAGTACTTC.

Note on this clone: The same CDR3 arises from other DNA sequences in this sample as well. The chain is built from TRBV5-5 and TRBJ1-1; no reliable D call. Trimming left V 0 bases short and J 5 bases short, with 8 bases between. CDR3 length: 13 residues. The germline CDR1 and CDR2 sequences are SGHKS and YYEKEE (reference sequence). The CDR3 protein is CASSLEWGTEAFF. The DNA for the CDR3 is TGTGCCAGCAGCTTGGAGTGGGGTACTGAAGCTTTCTTT. Based on the CDR3 plus reference TRBV5-5 and TRBJ1-1, the full variable domain is DAGVTQSPTHLIKTRGQQVTLRCSPISGHKSVSWYQQVLGQGPQFIFQYYEKEERGRGNFPDRFSARQFPNYSSELNVNALLLGDSALYLCASSLEWGTEAFFGQGTRLTVV.

The chain has TRBV9 and TRBJ2-2, with 11 nucleotides matching TRBD1. The germline gives CDR1 SGDLS, CDR2 YYNGEE. The CDR3 loop spans 17 amino acids. V trimming: 4 bases; J trimming: 3 bases; junction bases outside the gene matches: 8. CDR3 nucleotides: TGTGCCAGCAGCATAAGGACAGGGGGCTTCGACACCGGGGAGCTGTTTTTT. Protein product: CASSIRTGGFDTGELFF.

The chain has TRBV7-2 and TRBJ2-6; D is ambiguous. V lost 5 bases, J lost 1 base, and 9 bases lay in between. Germline V gives CDR1 SGHTA, CDR2 FQGNSA. The CDR3 consists of 15 residues. The CDR3: CASSPPASGANVLTF. The CDR3 DNA sequence: TGTGCCAGCAGCCCCCCGGCTTCTGGGGCCAACGTCCTGACTTTC.

The chain couples TRBV11-3 to TRBJ1-1, with D hard to call. Germline CDR1 and CDR2: SGHNT and YENEEA. The CDR3 is 14 residues long. V was shortened by 3 bases and J by 8 bases, with 16 bases between the two germline ends. The CDR3, as DNA: TGTGCCAGCAGCTTGATGTGGGATGTCGGCGAAGCTTTCTTT. It encodes CASSLMWDVGEAFF.

In its sample, this clone was seen a few times. The chain joins TRBV7-3 to TRBJ1-2; D perhaps matches TRBD1 (6 bases). Germline V gene data show CDR1 as SGHTA and CDR2 as FQGTGA. V lost 6 bases to trimming and J lost 8 bases, with 16 bases between them. The CDR3 consists of 13 residues. Written as DNA, the CDR3 is TGTGCCAGCAGGTTTGACAGGTCCAGAGGCTACACCTTC. Translated, it gives CASRFDRSRGYTF.